This T cell receptor beta chain appears in the sequencing data of a study of T-cell memory formation after mild COVID-19. Study details: Largely, the TCR clusters proved donor specific.

Points on this clonotype: Its antigen remains unknown.

One entry per CDR3 protein, called by TCRdb with MiXCR from the 5' RACE reads. The data show approximately 180,000 distinct CDR3 sequences, about a sixth seen once. Study-wide results and caveats: Clones which contracted sat mainly in CM and EM if CD4+, and in EMRA if CD8+.

V was pared by 5 bases and J by 7 bases, with 18 bases between. Germline CDR1 SGHRS, CDR2 YFSETQ. This CDR3 contains 14 residues. This TCR was sampled from an adult woman who had mild COVID-19 (a few samples of this study predate the infection). Cell type and time point are not known. The sample comprised PBMCs or a T cell subset sorted from them (not recorded which). The chain has TRBV5-1 and TRBJ1-1; tentatively, D is TRBD1 (6 bases). CDR3 loop: CASRLTGKGGEAFF. DNA of the CDR3: TGCGCCAGCAGGTTAACAGGGAAAGGTGGTGAAGCTTTCTTT. Full variable domain (outside the CDR3, taken from reference TRBV5-1 and TRBJ1-1): KAGVTQTPRYLIKTRGQQVTLSCSPISGHRSVSWYQQTPGQGLQFLFEYFSETQRNKGNFPGRFSGRQFSNSRSEMNVSTLELGDSALYLCASRLTGKGGEAFFGQGTRLTVV.